The 18 T cell receptor beta chains in this list originate from one sample, sequenced in a study of cytomegalovirus exposure and HLA in healthy donors. The PCR employed 60 Vbeta primers together with 13 Jbeta primers. Libraries were prepared by immunoSEQ multiplex PCR; TCRdb keeps only in-frame clonotypes and omits some of them. This sample's clone table lists 75,000 to 90,000 clones. The sequenced sample was PBMCs. These TCRs come from a woman aged 55-69 years in good health and CMV-seronegative.

The chain couples TRBV18 to TRBJ2-7; D may be TRBD2 (5 bases). CDR3 length equals 14 residues. CDR1 and CDR2 (germline): KGHSH, LQKENI. Between the trimmed V and J ends, which lost 3 bases and 9 bases, there was a span of 18 bases. CDR3: CASSPERRRAGQYF. The CDR3 bases are TGTGCCAGCTCACCTGAAAGGAGGCGGGCAGGGCAGTACTTC.

The V gene is TRBV4-1, the J gene TRBJ1-1, with D perhaps TRBD1 (5 bases). The CDR3 consists of 13 residues. Trimming took off 0 bases at V and 11 bases at J, with 13 bases between the two ends. The germline V gene has CDR1 MGHRA and CDR2 YSYEKL. The CDR3 spells CASSQEESYRAFF. The CDR3 coding sequence is TGCGCCAGCAGCCAAGAGGAAAGTTACAGGGCTTTCTTT.

This sequence joins TRBV7-3 and TRBJ2-7; 9 bases are shared with TRBD2. The CDR3 spans 18 residues. The V gene end was trimmed by 5 bases and the J gene end by 2 bases; junction bases not matched to a gene: 16. CDR1 and CDR2 from the germline V gene are SGHTA and FQGTGA. DNA for the CDR3: TGTGCCAGCAGCCCAACCCCCGTGGGGGCGGGAGGGACCTACGAGCAGTACTTC. Residues: CASSPTPVGAGGTYEQYF.

The V call is TRBV5-5, the J call TRBJ2-1; possible D gene TRBD2, 5 bases. V was shortened by 0 bases and J by 0 bases, with 19 bases between the two germline ends. This CDR3 comprises 19 residues. From germline, CDR1 is SGHKS and CDR2 YYEKEE (reference sequence). CDR3 sequence reads: CASSLVLSAGFTSYNEQFF. The CDR3 region has the DNA TGTGCCAGCAGCTTGGTGCTTAGCGCGGGTTTCACCTCCTACAATGAGCAGTTCTTC.

The J gene is TRBJ2-7, the V gene TRBV4-3; D possibly corresponds to TRBD2 (6 bases). The ends were cut back, 2 bases at V and 6 bases at J, with 17 bases in the middle. The CDR3 totals 15 residues. The germline V gene has CDR1 LGHNA and CDR2 YSLEER. CDR3 DNA: TGCGCCAGCAGCCAAACATCTACGGGGGAGGCCGAGCAGTACTTC. Its protein is CASSQTSTGEAEQYF.

V and J are TRBV9 and TRBJ2-5; no definite D call. CDR1 and CDR2 from the germline V gene are SGDLS and YYNGEE. CDR3 length: 21 amino acids. The germline V and J ends were trimmed by 10 bases and 2 bases, with 39 bases remaining between them. The CDR3 here is CAVRLSLPFPVTDSIQETQYF. DNA of the CDR3: TGTGCCGTTCGGCTCTCTCTCCCCTTCCCCGTCACCGATAGCATACAAGAGACCCAGTACTTC.

The chain employs TRBV5-1 and TRBJ2-5; D possibly corresponds to TRBD1 (7 bases). Trimming cost V 4 bases and J 4 bases, with 17 bases left between them. Germline V gene sequence: CDR1 SGHRS, CDR2 YFSETQ. The CDR3 totals 15 residues. In DNA form, the CDR3 reads TGCGCCAGCAGCCCCGGAGGGGGCCTTGCAGAGACCCAGTACTTC. It translates to CASSPGGGLAETQYF. The whole variable domain, filled in from reference TRBV5-1 and TRBJ2-5, reads KAGVTQTPRYLIKTRGQQVTLSCSPISGHRSVSWYQQTPGQGLQFLFEYFSETQRNKGNFPGRFSGRQFSNSRSEMNVSTLELGDSALYLCASSPGGGLAETQYFGPGTRLLVL.

The J gene is TRBJ2-6, the V gene TRBV10-3; TRBD1 agrees at 11 bases. The CDR3 length is 18 residues. Germline V gene sequence: CDR1 ENHRY, CDR2 SYGVKD. V shed 2 bases, J shed 3 bases, and the junction held 6 bases outside the gene matches. DNA of the CDR3: TGTGCCATCAGTGAGACCCGGACAGGGGGCAATGGGGCCAACGTCCTGACTTTC. This gives the protein CAISETRTGGNGANVLTF.

The gene calls are TRBV25-1 and TRBJ1-1, with TRBD1 as a possible D gene (5 bases). Trimming took off 2 bases at V and 4 bases at J, with 11 bases between the two ends. CDR3 length equals 14 residues. Germline CDR1 MGHDK, CDR2 SYGVNS. CDR3 in amino acids: CASSERGISTEAFF. In DNA form, the CDR3 reads TGTGCCAGCAGTGAACGGGGGATTAGCACTGAAGCTTTCTTT.

The chain uses TRBV5-1 and TRBJ2-7, with 9 bases identical to TRBD1. The V segment lost 0 bases and the J segment 5 bases; nucleotides outside the gene matches: 6. The CDR3 length is 15 residues. CDR1 SGHRS and CDR2 YFSETQ come from the germline V gene. The CDR3 DNA reads TGCGCCAGCAGCTTGGCGGGACAGGGAGTTCACGAGCAGTACTTC. Translation: CASSLAGQGVHEQYF. The variable domain in full, completed from reference TRBV5-1 and TRBJ2-7, reads KAGVTQTPRYLIKTRGQQVTLSCSPISGHRSVSWYQQTPGQGLQFLFEYFSETQRNKGNFPGRFSGRQFSNSRSEMNVSTLELGDSALYLCASSLAGQGVHEQYFGPGTRLTVT.

The CDR3 loop is CASSVSMGGQRRDTQYF. The CDR3 DNA is TGTGCCAGCAGCGTCTCAATGGGGGGACAGAGAAGAGATACGCAGTATTTT. The chain joins TRBV9 to TRBJ2-3; possibly TRBD1 for D (7 bases). Germline CDR1 SGDLS, CDR2 YYNGEE. Trimming stripped 2 bases from V and 5 bases from J, with 21 bases between. The CDR3 length is 17 residues.

The chain employs TRBV2 and TRBJ2-7; D gene uncertain. The CDR3 has 11 residues. With 6 bases removed from V and 4 bases from J, the gap between germline ends came to 7 bases. Germline V gives CDR1 SNHLY, CDR2 FYNNEI. CDR3 nucleotide sequence: TGTGCCAGCAGCGCGAATTACGAGCAGTACTTC. The encoded protein is CASSANYEQYF.

The chain couples TRBV7-2 to TRBJ2-2, with 14 positions matching TRBD2. V dropped 4 bases and J dropped 6; count of bases not matched to a gene: 4. Germline values: CDR1 SGHTA, CDR2 FQGNSA. This CDR3 is built from 16 residues. CDR3 sequence: CASSSGTSGSSGELFF. The CDR3 DNA reads as TGTGCCAGCAGCTCTGGGACTAGCGGGAGTTCCGGGGAGCTGTTTTTT. The complete variable domain, with remaining parts taken from reference TRBV7-2 and TRBJ2-2, reads GAGVSQSPSNKVTEKGKDVELRCDPISGHTALYWYRQSLGQGLEFLIYFQGNSAPDKSGLPSDRFSAERTGGSVSTLTIQRTQQEDSAVYLCASSSGTSGSSGELFFGEGSRLTVL.

DNA of the CDR3: TGTGCCAGCAGCCCCAGGGATCCTTCCTACGAGCAGTACTTC. Encoded protein: CASSPRDPSYEQYF. The chain recombines TRBV5-4 with TRBJ2-7, with a weak D call TRBD1 (5 bases). The V end lost 4 bases, the J end lost 1 base, and 12 bases lay between the germline ends. Germline V gene lookup returns CDR1 SGHNT and CDR2 YYREEE (reference sequence). The CDR3 runs to 14 residues.

The chain employs TRBV5-6 and TRBJ2-3; TRBD2 might be the D (5 bases). The V and J ends lost 7 bases and 1 base respectively, with 13 bases between them. Germline lookup yields CDR1 SGHDT and CDR2 YYEEEE. This CDR3 is 14 amino acids long. This CDR3 reads CASRREDCTDTQYF. DNA of the CDR3: TGTGCCAGCCGCCGGGAAGACTGCACAGATACGCAGTATTTT.

This sequence joins TRBV28 and TRBJ2-5; 7 bases line up with TRBD1. This CDR3 region has 13 residues. The V gene end was trimmed by 5 bases and the J gene end by 5 bases; junction bases not matched to a gene: 5. Germline-derived CDR1 and CDR2 are MDHEN and SYDVKM. The CDR3 nucleotides are TGTGCCAGCAGTACCCCCAGGGGGGAGACCCAGTACTTC. It codes for CASSTPRGETQYF. The entire variable domain, with the rest obtained from reference TRBV28 and TRBJ2-5, is as follows: DVKVTQSSRYLVKRTGEKVFLECVQDMDHENMFWYRQDPGLGLRLIYFSYDVKMKEKGDIPEGYSVSREKKERFSLILESASTNQTSMYLCASSTPRGETQYFGPGTRLLVL.

The V call is TRBV5-1, the J call TRBJ2-7; D possibly corresponds to TRBD2 (6 bases). CDR3 length: 15 residues. With 5 bases removed from V and 2 bases from J, the gap between germline ends came to 17 bases. CDR1 SGHRS and CDR2 YFSETQ come from the germline V gene. In nucleotides, the CDR3 is TGCGCCAGCAGGTTAACCAGCGGGCCTACCTACGAGCAGTACTTC. It codes for CASRLTSGPTYEQYF.

The CDR3 here is CASSSGFSERNEQFF. The DNA of the CDR3 is TGCGCCAGCAGCTCGGGATTTTCTGAGAGGAATGAGCAGTTCTTC. This sequence joins TRBV5-1 and TRBJ2-1; the D gene is possibly TRBD2 (5 bases). In germline, CDR1 is SGHRS, CDR2 YFSETQ. The CDR3 length is 15 residues. V was trimmed by 3 bases and J by 7 bases, leaving 17 bases between them.